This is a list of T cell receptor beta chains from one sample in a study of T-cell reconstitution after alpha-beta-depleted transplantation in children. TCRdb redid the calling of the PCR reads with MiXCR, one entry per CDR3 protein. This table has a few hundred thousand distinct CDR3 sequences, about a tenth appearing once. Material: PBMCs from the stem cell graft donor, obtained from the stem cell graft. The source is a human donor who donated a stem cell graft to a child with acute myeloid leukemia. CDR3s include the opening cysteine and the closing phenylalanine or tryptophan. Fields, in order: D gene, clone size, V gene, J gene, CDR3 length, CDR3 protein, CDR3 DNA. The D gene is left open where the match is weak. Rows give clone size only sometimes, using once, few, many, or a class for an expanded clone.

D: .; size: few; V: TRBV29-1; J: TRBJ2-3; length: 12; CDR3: CSATLHLDTQYF; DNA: TGCAGCGCAACTCTCCACTTGGATACGCAGTATTTT
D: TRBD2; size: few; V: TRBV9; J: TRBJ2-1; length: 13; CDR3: CASSGGTGGRQFF; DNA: TGTGCCAGCAGCGGTGGAACGGGAGGTAGGCAGTTCTTC
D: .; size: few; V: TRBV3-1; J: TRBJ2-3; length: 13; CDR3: CASSQAGVYTQYF; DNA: TGTGCCAGCAGCCAAGCAGGGGTTTATACGCAGTATTTT
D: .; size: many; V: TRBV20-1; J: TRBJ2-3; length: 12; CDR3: CSAILVTDTQYF; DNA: TGCAGTGCGATTTTAGTCACAGATACGCAGTATTTT
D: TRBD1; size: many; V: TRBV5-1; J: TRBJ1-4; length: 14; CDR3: CASSPGTANEKLFF; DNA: TGCGCCAGCAGCCCAGGGACAGCTAATGAAAAACTGTTTTTT
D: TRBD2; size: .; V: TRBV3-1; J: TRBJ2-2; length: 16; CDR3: CASSQAGLAATGELFF; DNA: TGTGCCAGCAGCCAAGCGGGACTAGCGGCCACCGGGGAGCTGTTTTTT
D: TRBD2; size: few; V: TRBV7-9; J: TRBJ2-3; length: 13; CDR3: CASISSGRDTQYF; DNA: TGTGCCAGCATTTCCAGCGGGAGAGATACGCAGTATTTT
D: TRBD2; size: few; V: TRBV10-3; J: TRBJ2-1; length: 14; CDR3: CATGLAGRALEQFF; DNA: TGTGCCACCGGACTAGCGGGACGCGCATTAGAGCAGTTCTTC
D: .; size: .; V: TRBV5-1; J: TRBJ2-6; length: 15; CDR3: CASRPGSTGANVLTF; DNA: TGCGCCAGCAGGCCAGGGTCGACTGGGGCCAACGTCCTGACTTTC
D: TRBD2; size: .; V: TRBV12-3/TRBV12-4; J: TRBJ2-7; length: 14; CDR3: CASTQGLAGWEQYF; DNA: TGTGCCAGCACCCAGGGACTAGCGGGATGGGAGCAGTACTTC
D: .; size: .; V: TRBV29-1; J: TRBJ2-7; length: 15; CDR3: CSVEGGGHGPYEQYF; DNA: TGCAGCGTTGAAGGTGGCGGACATGGACCCTACGAGCAGTACTTC
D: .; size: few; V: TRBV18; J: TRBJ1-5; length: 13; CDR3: CASSTQSNQPQHF; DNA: TGTGCCAGCTCAACGCAAAGCAATCAGCCCCAGCATTTT
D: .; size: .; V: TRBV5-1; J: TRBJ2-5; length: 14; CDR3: CASSLHPEMGTQYF; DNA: TGCGCCAGCAGCTTGCATCCCGAGATGGGGACCCAGTACTTC
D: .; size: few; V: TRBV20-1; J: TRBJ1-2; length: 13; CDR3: CSARGAVNRGYTF; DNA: TGCAGTGCTAGAGGAGCTGTGAACAGGGGCTACACCTTC
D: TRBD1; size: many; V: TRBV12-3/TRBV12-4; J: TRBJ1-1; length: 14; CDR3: CASRPGTGNTEAFF; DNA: TGTGCCAGCAGACCCGGGACAGGGAACACTGAAGCTTTCTTT
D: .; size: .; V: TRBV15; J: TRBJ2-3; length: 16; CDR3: CATSRAAGMGTDTQYF; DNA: TGTGCCACCAGCAGAGCAGCAGGAATGGGCACAGATACGCAGTATTTT
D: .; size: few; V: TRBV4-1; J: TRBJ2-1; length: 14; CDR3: CASSQAGTSNEQFF; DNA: TGCGCCAGCAGCCAAGCTGGGACTTCCAATGAGCAGTTCTTC
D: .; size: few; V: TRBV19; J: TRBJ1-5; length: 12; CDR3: CATRQSKQPQHF; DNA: TGTGCCACGAGACAGTCAAAGCAGCCCCAGCATTTT
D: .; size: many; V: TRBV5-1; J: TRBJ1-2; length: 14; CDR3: CASSLEGKNYGYTF; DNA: TGCGCCAGCAGCTTGGAGGGGAAGAACTATGGCTACACCTTC
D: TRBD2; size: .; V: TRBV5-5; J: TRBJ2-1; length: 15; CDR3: CASSLMAGGSNEQFF; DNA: TGTGCCAGCAGCTTGATGGCGGGGGGTTCCAATGAGCAGTTCTTC
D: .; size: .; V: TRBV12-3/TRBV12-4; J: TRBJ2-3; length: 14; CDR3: CASSFRELTDTQYF; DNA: TGTGCCAGCAGTTTTAGGGAACTCACAGATACGCAGTATTTT
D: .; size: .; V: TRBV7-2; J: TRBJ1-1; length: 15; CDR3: CASSLEGRARTEAFF; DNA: TGTGCCAGCAGCTTAGAGGGCCGCGCGAGGACTGAAGCTTTCTTT